The clone carrying this TCR beta chain was seen a handful of times. Antigen unknown. From 5'RACE with constant-segment primers came TCR alpha and TCR beta cDNA libraries that carried sample barcodes and UMIs. Each CDR3 protein gets one entry after TCRdb re-called the 5' RACE reads with MiXCR. The table has some 150,000 distinct CDR3 sequences, approximately 21% seen once. V trimming: 6 bases; J trimming: 0 bases; junction bases outside the gene matches: 4. This CDR3 contains 14 residues. Germline V gene sequence: CDR1 MNHEY, CDR2 SVGAGI. This record belongs to a study of T-cell memory formation after mild COVID-19. Study-wide points: Contracting CD8+ clones were enriched in EMRA, CD4+ mainly in CM and EM. The pre-infection memory compartment contained some responding clones, suggesting cross-reactive memory joined.

The sequence was obtained from an adult woman who had mild COVID-19 (a few samples of this study predate the infection). Cell type and time point are not known. The sample taken for sequencing was PBMCs or a T cell subset sorted from them (not recorded which). The chain couples TRBV6-5 to TRBJ2-7; 8 bases line up with TRBD2. The CDR3 sequence is CASSSRGASYEQYF. CDR3 nucleotides: TGTGCCAGCAGCTCGCGGGGGGCCTCCTACGAGCAGTACTTC.